The present entry profiles one T cell receptor beta chain with its context. What it binds is not known. The data were obtained in a study of graft-versus-host responses after intestinal transplantation. Whole-study context: Isolated intestinal, liver-intestinal, or multivisceral transplants had been given to the recipients. Recipients uniformly received anti-thymocyte globulin induction, followed by tacrolimus and steroids for 3 to 4 years.

Assay used: immunoSEQ multiplex PCR; TCRdb lists only in-frame clones, some missing. The sample holds tens of thousands of clones; 94% are singletons and the top ten take 0.2% to 0.25%. CDR1 is MNHEY and CDR2 is SVGAGI in the germline V gene. The CDR3 has 13 residues. The V gene lost 2 bases and the J gene lost 4 bases, with 8 bases spanning the gap. This receptor was identified in a human donor who was the organ donor for an intestinal transplant. The V and J genes are TRBV6-5 and TRBJ1-2; D is perhaps TRBD1 (5 bases). The sample consisted of unstimulated CD4+ T cells sorted from spleen or lymph node cells, taken before transplant. The CDR3 nucleotides are TGTGCCAGCAGTTACCGAGACAGCTATGGCTACACCTTC. Its translation is CASSYRDSYGYTF.